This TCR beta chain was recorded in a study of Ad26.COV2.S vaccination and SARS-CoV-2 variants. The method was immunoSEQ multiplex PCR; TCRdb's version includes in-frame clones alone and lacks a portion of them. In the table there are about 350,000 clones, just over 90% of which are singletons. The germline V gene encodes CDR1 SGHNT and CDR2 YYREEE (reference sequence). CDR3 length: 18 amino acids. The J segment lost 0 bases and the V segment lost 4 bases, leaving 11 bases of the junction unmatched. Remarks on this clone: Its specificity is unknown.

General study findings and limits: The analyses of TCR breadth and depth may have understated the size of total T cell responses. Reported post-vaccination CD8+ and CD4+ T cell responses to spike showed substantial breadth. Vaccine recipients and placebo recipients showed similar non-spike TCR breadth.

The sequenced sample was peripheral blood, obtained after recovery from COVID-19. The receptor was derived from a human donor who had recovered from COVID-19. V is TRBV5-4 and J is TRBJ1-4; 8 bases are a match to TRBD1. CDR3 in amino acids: CASSPGTGRAATNEKLFF. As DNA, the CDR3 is TGTGCCAGCAGCCCAGGGACAGGTCGGGCTGCAACTAATGAAAAACTGTTTTTT.